What follows is one T cell receptor beta chain and its context. The antigen this receptor binds is unknown. Per-base quality was not reported, and no clone a single base away is much larger than it. This specimen comes from a study of blood T cell repertoires in COVID-19 (TCRdb year 2020). Regarding the research as a whole: Samples covering the acute and convalescent phases of COVID-19 were provided by collaborators in the United States, Italy and Spain. Deeply sampled blood TCRbeta repertoires from subjects exposed to, actively infected with, or recovered from COVID-19 were included in the dataset. HLA class I and class II types, where available, came from metadata supplied by the sample provider rather than from assay-based typing. Nearly every sample came with metadata listing a de-identified subject ID, COVID-19 status, age in years and sex. The material from the prospective study consisted of cDNA or gDNA derived from T cells, B-cell-depleted T cells, or PBMCs. Samples were obtained from the ongoing ImmuneRACE study (first 160 participants) and from 1,254 subjects provided by 6 global collaborators. The repertoires were made available in a free public database intended to serve as a resource for research on the immune response to SARS-CoV-2. What the work shows at the level of the full study, not this receptor alone: The amount of clinical and demographic metadata varied by source and participant and was provided uncurated.

The immunoSEQ Assay, a bias-controlled multiplex PCR, was used to amplify TCRbeta CDR3 regions from genomic DNA. Processing in the source paper ran as follows. The number of nucleated cells in each sample was estimated from the amplification of reference gene primers within the assay. To quantify the absolute abundance of each unique TCRbeta CDR3 rearrangement, sequence reads were collapsed and filtered. For each sample, productive Simpson clonality was calculated by taking the square root of Simpson's diversity index across productive rearrangements. Held by TCRdb, this immuneACCESS table contains in-frame sequences only and omits some clones. Under half of the omission traces to an unresolved V gene where checked; the cause of the rest is unknown. The DNA gave D and trimming, while V, J and clone size come from that table. The sample data list approximately 220,000 clones, and just under 85% of these were observed just once. The ten largest make up about 1.3% of the sample.

Germline trimming: 2 bases from V, 6 bases from J; junction bases outside gene matches: 3. Measured from the cysteine to the phenylalanine, the CDR3 is 14 residues long. Of all the DNA, just the CDR3 is kept, 42 bases in frame from base 1. CDR1 and CDR2 (LGHNA, YSLEER) derive from the germline V gene. Participants in the prospective study were enrolled through a virtual design, were aged about 18 to 89 years, and lived in roughly 24 United States geographic areas. In the prospective study, cohorts were assigned on the basis of participant-reported clinical history obtained from a screening survey and a study questionnaire. Mobile phlebotomists in the prospective study collected whole blood, serum and a nasopharyngeal or oropharyngeal swab from every participant. Additional blood draws and questionnaires over an approximately two-month period could optionally be provided by prospective study participants. Blood samples from the prospective study were shipped frozen or at room temperature prior to DNA extraction.

Sequenced: PBMCs or T cells enriched from blood (not recorded which). The sequence joins TRBV4-3 to TRBJ1-5, with 8 bases aligning to TRBD1. The sequence came from a woman aged 40 to 50 with acute COVID-19. The CDR3 reads CASSQIQGVQPQHF. The DNA sequence is TGCGCCAGCAGCCAAATACAGGGGGTTCAGCCCCAGCATTTT.